A selection of T cell receptor beta chains follows, all from one sample in a study of blood T cell repertoires in COVID-19. TCRdb's copy holds only in-frame clones and misses some; the assay was immunoSEQ multiplex PCR. The sample includes about 120,000 clones, 85% to 90% of them seen just once. Source material: peripheral blood. These receptors were collected from a human donor in a cohort sampled during active COVID-19. CDR3s include the opening cysteine and the closing phenylalanine or tryptophan. D genes are given only for firm matches. Not all rows give a size; the values are once, few, many and, for expanded clones, a class.

v_gene: TRBV2
abundance: .
d_gene: .
j_gene: TRBJ2-3
CDR3nt: TGTGCCAGCACCCCCGGGAGTCCGACTAGCACAGATACGCAGTATTTT
CDR3aa: CASTPGSPTSTDTQYF

v_gene: TRBV30
abundance: .
d_gene: .
j_gene: TRBJ2-7
CDR3nt: TGTGCCTGGAGTGTTGGTGGTGCGACCTACGAGCAGTACTTC
CDR3aa: CAWSVGGATYEQYF

v_gene: TRBV14
abundance: .
d_gene: .
j_gene: TRBJ2-1
CDR3nt: TGTGCCAGCAGCCACATCAAAAATGAGCAGTTCTTC
CDR3aa: CASSHIKNEQFF

v_gene: TRBV2
abundance: .
d_gene: TRBD1
j_gene: TRBJ1-2
CDR3nt: TGTGCCACCTTACAGGGGGCGGCTAGGGGCTACACCTTC
CDR3aa: CATLQGAARGYTF

v_gene: TRBV28
abundance: many
d_gene: .
j_gene: TRBJ2-3
CDR3nt: TGTGCCAGCAGTATGACAGCAGATACGCAGTATTTT
CDR3aa: CASSMTADTQYF

v_gene: TRBV10-1
abundance: once
d_gene: .
j_gene: TRBJ2-7
CDR3nt: TGCGCCAGCAGTGAGTCCCTTTTTTCCTACGAGCAGTACTTC
CDR3aa: CASSESLFSYEQYF

v_gene: TRBV7-6
abundance: .
d_gene: TRBD1
j_gene: TRBJ2-1
CDR3nt: TGTGCCAGCAGCTTAGCGCAGGGACAGCCGAAGTTGGAGAGCTCCTACAATGAGCAGTTCTTC
CDR3aa: CASSLAQGQPKLESSYNEQFF

v_gene: TRBV6-5
abundance: .
d_gene: .
j_gene: TRBJ2-5
CDR3nt: TGTGCCAGCAGTTACCGCTCGCGGGAGACCCAGTACTTC
CDR3aa: CASSYRSRETQYF

v_gene: TRBV28
abundance: many
d_gene: .
j_gene: TRBJ1-5
CDR3nt: TGTGCCAGCAGGGTTACGGGAGTTAGCAATCAGCCCCAGCATTTT
CDR3aa: CASRVTGVSNQPQHF

v_gene: TRBV5-1
abundance: .
d_gene: .
j_gene: TRBJ2-6
CDR3nt: TGCGCCAGCAGCTACGACGGACTCTCTGGGGCCAACGTCCTGACTTTC
CDR3aa: CASSYDGLSGANVLTF

v_gene: TRBV19
abundance: .
d_gene: TRBD1
j_gene: TRBJ1-2
CDR3nt: TGTGCCAGTAGTGCCCGGGGACAGGGGAATGGCTACACCTTC
CDR3aa: CASSARGQGNGYTF

v_gene: TRBV24-1
abundance: .
d_gene: TRBD1
j_gene: TRBJ1-5
CDR3nt: TGTGCCACCAGTGAACCCGGACAGGCGGCAAAGCCCCAGCATTTT
CDR3aa: CATSEPGQAAKPQHF

v_gene: TRBV6-6
abundance: .
d_gene: TRBD2
j_gene: TRBJ2-7
CDR3nt: TGTGCCAGCGGACTAGCGGCAAACTACGAGCAGTACTTC
CDR3aa: CASGLAANYEQYF

v_gene: TRBV6-5
abundance: few
d_gene: .
j_gene: TRBJ2-3
CDR3nt: TGTGCCAGCGGCTACCGACAGGGCACAGATACGCAGTATTTT
CDR3aa: CASGYRQGTDTQYF

v_gene: TRBV2
abundance: .
d_gene: TRBD2
j_gene: TRBJ2-1
CDR3nt: TGTGCCAACCCGGAGAGTAGCGGGAGGTCGTATGAGCAGTTCTTC
CDR3aa: CANPESSGRSYEQFF

v_gene: TRBV28
abundance: .
d_gene: TRBD2
j_gene: TRBJ2-1
CDR3nt: TGTGCCAGCAGTCCCCTAGCGGGTATTTCCTACAATGAGCAGTTCTTC
CDR3aa: CASSPLAGISYNEQFF

v_gene: TRBV29-1
abundance: .
d_gene: TRBD2
j_gene: TRBJ2-1
CDR3nt: TGCAGCGCACTAGCGGGGGCCAATGAGCAGTTCTTC
CDR3aa: CSALAGANEQFF

v_gene: TRBV11-2
abundance: .
d_gene: .
j_gene: TRBJ1-3
CDR3nt: TGTGCCAGCAGCTCTTCCCCGGGGAAGAGCTCTGGAAACACCATATATTTT
CDR3aa: CASSSSPGKSSGNTIYF

v_gene: TRBV29-1
abundance: few
d_gene: .
j_gene: TRBJ2-1
CDR3nt: TGCAGCGTTCAGGGGACACAGTACAATGAGCAGTTCTTC
CDR3aa: CSVQGTQYNEQFF

v_gene: TRBV5-6
abundance: once
d_gene: TRBD2
j_gene: TRBJ2-5
CDR3nt: TGTGCCAGCAGCTTGGAACTAGCGCCCCCAGAGACCCAGTACTTC
CDR3aa: CASSLELAPPETQYF

v_gene: TRBV3-1/TRBV3-2
abundance: .
d_gene: TRBD2
j_gene: TRBJ2-7
CDR3nt: TGTGCCAGCAGCCCGTTCACTAGCGGGAGGGCATCCTACGAGCAGTACTTC
CDR3aa: CASSPFTSGRASYEQYF

v_gene: TRBV2
abundance: .
d_gene: TRBD1
j_gene: TRBJ2-3
CDR3nt: TGTGCCAGCCTTTTACGGACAGGGCGCCCCTCCACAGATACGCAGTATTTT
CDR3aa: CASLLRTGRPSTDTQYF

v_gene: TRBV18
abundance: .
d_gene: .
j_gene: TRBJ1-3
CDR3nt: TGTGCCAGCTCACCACCGGGAGGAAACTCTGGAAACACCATATATTTT
CDR3aa: CASSPPGGNSGNTIYF

v_gene: TRBV3-1/TRBV3-2
abundance: .
d_gene: TRBD2
j_gene: TRBJ2-7
CDR3nt: TGTGCCAGCAGCCCGCGGACTAGCGGGATTAGCTCCTACGAGCAGTACTTC
CDR3aa: CASSPRTSGISSYEQYF

v_gene: TRBV12-2
abundance: .
d_gene: .
j_gene: TRBJ1-5
CDR3nt: TGTGCAAGTCGTCAATTTCGGGTAAGGGACAGGGGTTTGGTCAATCAGCCCCAGCATTTT
CDR3aa: CASRQFRVRDRGLVNQPQHF

v_gene: TRBV29-1
abundance: .
d_gene: .
j_gene: TRBJ2-1
CDR3nt: TGCAGCGTTCGGTGGGGCGACTACAATGAGCAGTTCTTC
CDR3aa: CSVRWGDYNEQFF

v_gene: TRBV7-9
abundance: many
d_gene: TRBD2
j_gene: TRBJ2-7
CDR3nt: TGTGCCAGCAGCCTTAGCGGGAGGGCATACGAGCAGTACTTC
CDR3aa: CASSLSGRAYEQYF

v_gene: TRBV4-1
abundance: .
d_gene: TRBD2
j_gene: TRBJ2-1
CDR3nt: TGCGCCAGCAGCCAGGGACTAGCAGTGGACCAGTTCTTC
CDR3aa: CASSQGLAVDQFF

v_gene: TRBV11-1
abundance: .
d_gene: .
j_gene: TRBJ2-7
CDR3nt: TGTGCCAGCAGCCTCAGGACGGGGAGCTCCTACGAGCAGTACTTC
CDR3aa: CASSLRTGSSYEQYF

v_gene: TRBV4-2
abundance: once
d_gene: .
j_gene: TRBJ2-1
CDR3nt: TGTGCCAGCAGCCAAGACCCCCAAAACAATGAGCAGTTCTTC
CDR3aa: CASSQDPQNNEQFF

v_gene: TRBV5-8
abundance: .
d_gene: .
j_gene: TRBJ1-1
CDR3nt: TGTGCCAGCAGCTTGGGCGGGGGCACTGAAGCTTTCTTT
CDR3aa: CASSLGGGTEAFF

v_gene: TRBV29-1
abundance: .
d_gene: TRBD2
j_gene: TRBJ2-3
CDR3nt: TGCAGCGTTGACTGGACTAGCGAGACTAGCACAGATACGCAGTATTTT
CDR3aa: CSVDWTSETSTDTQYF

v_gene: TRBV5-1
abundance: .
d_gene: TRBD2
j_gene: TRBJ2-7
CDR3nt: TGCGCCAGCAGTAAGGAGACTAGCGGGGCCTACGAGCAGTACTTC
CDR3aa: CASSKETSGAYEQYF

v_gene: TRBV15
abundance: .
d_gene: TRBD1
j_gene: TRBJ1-4
CDR3nt: TGTGCCACCAGCAGATCCCGGGACCGGACAGGGAATGAAAAACTGTTTTTT
CDR3aa: CATSRSRDRTGNEKLFF

v_gene: TRBV5-4
abundance: .
d_gene: TRBD2
j_gene: TRBJ2-3
CDR3nt: TGTGCCAGCAGCTATTGGGCTAGCGGGGGGGCGGATACGCAGTATTTT
CDR3aa: CASSYWASGGADTQYF

v_gene: TRBV13
abundance: .
d_gene: .
j_gene: TRBJ2-3
CDR3nt: TGTGCCAGCAGCGGCGGGACCGAGAGCACAGATACGCAGTATTTT
CDR3aa: CASSGGTESTDTQYF

v_gene: TRBV19
abundance: .
d_gene: .
j_gene: TRBJ1-2
CDR3nt: TGTGCCAGTAGGGACCCGGGGCAGGGGTATGGCTACACCTTC
CDR3aa: CASRDPGQGYGYTF

v_gene: TRBV14
abundance: .
d_gene: .
j_gene: TRBJ1-2
CDR3nt: TGTGCCAGCAGCCATTCGCGATCCTATGGCTACACCTTC
CDR3aa: CASSHSRSYGYTF

v_gene: TRBV19
abundance: .
d_gene: .
j_gene: TRBJ1-4
CDR3nt: TGTGCCAGTAGTATTCGCGGGGACCCTAATGAAAAACTGTTTTTT
CDR3aa: CASSIRGDPNEKLFF

v_gene: TRBV11-2
abundance: few
d_gene: TRBD1
j_gene: TRBJ1-4
CDR3nt: TGTGCCAGCAGCTTGGGGACAGGGGCAACTAATGAAAAACTGTTTTTT
CDR3aa: CASSLGTGATNEKLFF

v_gene: TRBV2
abundance: .
d_gene: .
j_gene: TRBJ1-2
CDR3nt: TGTGCCAGCAAGAGTGTATATGGCTACACCTTC
CDR3aa: CASKSVYGYTF

v_gene: TRBV7-2
abundance: .
d_gene: .
j_gene: TRBJ2-7
CDR3nt: TGTGCCAGCAGCCTTAGCTCAGCGGGTTTCCTCTACGAGCAGTACTTC
CDR3aa: CASSLSSAGFLYEQYF

v_gene: TRBV6-5
abundance: once
d_gene: .
j_gene: TRBJ1-1
CDR3nt: TGTGCCAGCAGCCAGGGGTGGGGGACTGAAGCTTTCTTT
CDR3aa: CASSQGWGTEAFF

v_gene: TRBV18
abundance: .
d_gene: .
j_gene: TRBJ2-5
CDR3nt: TGTGCCAGCTCACCCGATGAGCAAGAGACCCAGTACTTC
CDR3aa: CASSPDEQETQYF

v_gene: TRBV5-1
abundance: .
d_gene: TRBD2
j_gene: TRBJ2-4
CDR3nt: TGCGCCAGCAGTTTGGCAGCGGGGGGGCCGGAAGGCATTCAGTACTTC
CDR3aa: CASSLAAGGPEGIQYF

v_gene: TRBV27
abundance: .
d_gene: TRBD2
j_gene: TRBJ2-3
CDR3nt: TGTGCCAGCAGACTACTAGCGACAGATACGCAGTATTTT
CDR3aa: CASRLLATDTQYF

v_gene: TRBV2
abundance: .
d_gene: .
j_gene: TRBJ1-5
CDR3nt: TGTGCCAGCAGTGAATGGAACGGAGGCGGACAGCCCCAGCATTTT
CDR3aa: CASSEWNGGGQPQHF

v_gene: TRBV5-6
abundance: .
d_gene: .
j_gene: TRBJ1-3
CDR3nt: TGTGCCAGCAGCTTGGCCGGGACTCCTGGAAACACCATATATTTT
CDR3aa: CASSLAGTPGNTIYF